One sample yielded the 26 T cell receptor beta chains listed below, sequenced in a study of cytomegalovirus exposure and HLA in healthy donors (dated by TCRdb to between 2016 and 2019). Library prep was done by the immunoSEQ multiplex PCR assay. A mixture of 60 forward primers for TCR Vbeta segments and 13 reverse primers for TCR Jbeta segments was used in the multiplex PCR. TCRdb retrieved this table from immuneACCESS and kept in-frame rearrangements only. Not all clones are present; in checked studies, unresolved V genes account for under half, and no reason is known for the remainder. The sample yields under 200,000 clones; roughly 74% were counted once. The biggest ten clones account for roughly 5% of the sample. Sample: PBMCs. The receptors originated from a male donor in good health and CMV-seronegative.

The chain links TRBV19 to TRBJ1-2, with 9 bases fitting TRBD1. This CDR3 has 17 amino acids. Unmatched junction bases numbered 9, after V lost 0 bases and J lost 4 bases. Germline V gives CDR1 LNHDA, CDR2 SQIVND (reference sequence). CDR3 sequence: CASSIDRDRVYGYGYTF. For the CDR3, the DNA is TGTGCCAGTAGTATAGACCGGGACAGGGTCTACGGCTATGGCTACACCTTC.

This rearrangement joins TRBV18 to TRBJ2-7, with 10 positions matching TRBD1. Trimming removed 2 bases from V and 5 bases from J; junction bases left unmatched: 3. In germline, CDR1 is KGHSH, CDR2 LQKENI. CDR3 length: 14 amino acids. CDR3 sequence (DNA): TGTGCCAGCTCACCAATCGGGACAGGGGACGAGCAGTACTTC. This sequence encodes CASSPIGTGDEQYF.

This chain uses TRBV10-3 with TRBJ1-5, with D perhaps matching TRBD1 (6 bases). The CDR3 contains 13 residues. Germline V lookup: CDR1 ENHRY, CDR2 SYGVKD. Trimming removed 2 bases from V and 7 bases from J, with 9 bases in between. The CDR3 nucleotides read TGTGCCATCAGTGAGAACAGGGACCAGCCCCAGCATTTT. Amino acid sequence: CAISENRDQPQHF.

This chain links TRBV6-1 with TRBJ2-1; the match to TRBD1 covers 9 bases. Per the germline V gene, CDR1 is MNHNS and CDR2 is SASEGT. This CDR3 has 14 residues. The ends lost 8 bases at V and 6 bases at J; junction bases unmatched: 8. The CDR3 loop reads CASGRDRDSNEQFF. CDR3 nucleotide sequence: TGTGCCAGCGGACGGGACAGGGATAGCAATGAGCAGTTCTTC.

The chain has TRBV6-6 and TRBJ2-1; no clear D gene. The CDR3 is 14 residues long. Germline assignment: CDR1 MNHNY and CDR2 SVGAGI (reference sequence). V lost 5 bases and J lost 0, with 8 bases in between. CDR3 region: CASSTTSSYNEQFF. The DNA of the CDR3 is TGTGCCAGCAGTACAACAAGCTCCTACAATGAGCAGTTCTTC.

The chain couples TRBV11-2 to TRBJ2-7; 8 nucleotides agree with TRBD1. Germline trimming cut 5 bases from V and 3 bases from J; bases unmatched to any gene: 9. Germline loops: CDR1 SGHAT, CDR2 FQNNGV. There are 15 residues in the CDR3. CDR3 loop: CASSPRTGYVYEQYF. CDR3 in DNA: TGTGCCAGCAGCCCCCGGACAGGGTATGTCTACGAGCAGTACTTC.

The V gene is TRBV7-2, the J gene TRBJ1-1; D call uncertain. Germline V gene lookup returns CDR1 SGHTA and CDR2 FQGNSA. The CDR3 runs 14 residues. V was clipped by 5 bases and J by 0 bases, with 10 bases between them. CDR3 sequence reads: CASSPPRVNTEAFF. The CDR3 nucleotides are TGTGCCAGCAGCCCCCCCCGGGTGAACACTGAAGCTTTCTTT.

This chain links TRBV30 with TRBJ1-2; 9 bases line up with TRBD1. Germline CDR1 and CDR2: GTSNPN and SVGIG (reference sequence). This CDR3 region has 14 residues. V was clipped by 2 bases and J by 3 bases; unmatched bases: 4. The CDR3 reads CAWSRTGVYYGYTF. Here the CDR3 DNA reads TGTGCCTGGAGTCGGACAGGGGTTTACTATGGCTACACCTTC.

The CDR3, as DNA: TGTGCCAGCAGCACACTAGCGGTTGCATCCTACGAGCAGTACTTC. Protein: CASSTLAVASYEQYF. The genes are TRBV7-2 and TRBJ2-7; 8 nucleotides line up with TRBD2. This CDR3 has 15 amino acids. Germline-derived CDR1 and CDR2 are SGHTA and FQGNSA. With V trimmed by 5 bases and J by 1 base, 7 bases remained unmatched. Combining the CDR3 with reference TRBV7-2 and TRBJ2-7 gives the whole variable domain GAGVSQSPSNKVTEKGKDVELRCDPISGHTALYWYRQSLGQGLEFLIYFQGNSAPDKSGLPSDRFSAERTGGSVSTLTIQRTQQEDSAVYLCASSTLAVASYEQYFGPGTRLTVT.

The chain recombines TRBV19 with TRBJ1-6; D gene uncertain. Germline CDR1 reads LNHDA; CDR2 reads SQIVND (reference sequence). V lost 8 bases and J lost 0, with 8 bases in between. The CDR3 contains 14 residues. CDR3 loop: CASQYSSYNSPLHF. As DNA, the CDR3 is TGTGCCAGTCAGTACAGCTCCTATAATTCACCCCTCCACTTT. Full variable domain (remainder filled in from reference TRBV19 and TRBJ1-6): DGGITQSPKYLFRKEGQNVTLSCEQNLNHDAMYWYRQDPGQGLRLIYYSQIVNDFQKGDIAEGYSVSREKKESFPLTVTSAQKNPTAFYLCASQYSSYNSPLHFGNGTRLTVT.

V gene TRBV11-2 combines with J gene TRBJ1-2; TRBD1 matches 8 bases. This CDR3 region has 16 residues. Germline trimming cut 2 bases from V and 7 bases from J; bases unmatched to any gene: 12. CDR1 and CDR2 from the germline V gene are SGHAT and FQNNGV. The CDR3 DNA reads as TGTGCCAGCAGCTTAATGGGACAGGCCAATAGGGGTGGCTACACCTTC. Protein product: CASSLMGQANRGGYTF.

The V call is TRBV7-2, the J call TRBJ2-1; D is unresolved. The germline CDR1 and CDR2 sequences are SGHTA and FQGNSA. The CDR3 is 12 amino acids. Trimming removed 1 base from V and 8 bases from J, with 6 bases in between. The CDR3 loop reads CASSLGSYEQFF. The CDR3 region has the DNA TGTGCCAGCAGCTTAGGGAGCTATGAGCAGTTCTTC. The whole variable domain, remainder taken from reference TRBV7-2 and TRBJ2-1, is GAGVSQSPSNKVTEKGKDVELRCDPISGHTALYWYRQSLGQGLEFLIYFQGNSAPDKSGLPSDRFSAERTGGSVSTLTIQRTQQEDSAVYLCASSLGSYEQFFGPGTRLTVL.

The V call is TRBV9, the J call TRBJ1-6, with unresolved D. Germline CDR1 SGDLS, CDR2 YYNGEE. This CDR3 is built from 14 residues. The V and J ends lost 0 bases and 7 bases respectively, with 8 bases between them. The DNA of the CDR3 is TGTGCCAGCAGCGTAGTGGCCGAAAATTCACCCCTCCACTTT. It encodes CASSVVAENSPLHF.

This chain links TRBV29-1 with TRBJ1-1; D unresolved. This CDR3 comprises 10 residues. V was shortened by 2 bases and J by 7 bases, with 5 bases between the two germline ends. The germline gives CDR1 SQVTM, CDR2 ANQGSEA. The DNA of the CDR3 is TGCAGCGTTGAACGGGGTGAAGCTTTCTTT. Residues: CSVERGEAFF. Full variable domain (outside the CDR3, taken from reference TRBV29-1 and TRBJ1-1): SAVISQKPSRDICQRGTSLTIQCQVDSQVTMMFWYRQQPGQSLTLIATANQGSEATYESGFVIDKFPISRPNLTFSTLTVSNMSPEDSSIYLCSVERGEAFFGQGTRLTVV.

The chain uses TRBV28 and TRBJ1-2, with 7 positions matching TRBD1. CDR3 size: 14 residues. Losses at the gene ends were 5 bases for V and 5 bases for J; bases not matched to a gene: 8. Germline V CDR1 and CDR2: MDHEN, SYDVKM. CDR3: CASSATGTDYGYTF. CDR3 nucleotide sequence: TGTGCCAGCAGTGCGACCGGGACAGATTATGGCTACACCTTC.

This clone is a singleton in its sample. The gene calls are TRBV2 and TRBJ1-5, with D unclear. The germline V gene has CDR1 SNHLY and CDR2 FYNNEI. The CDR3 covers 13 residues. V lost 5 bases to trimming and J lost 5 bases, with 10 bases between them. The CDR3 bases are TGTGCCAGCAGTACAGACCCCCATCAGCCCCAGCATTTT. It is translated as CASSTDPHQPQHF.

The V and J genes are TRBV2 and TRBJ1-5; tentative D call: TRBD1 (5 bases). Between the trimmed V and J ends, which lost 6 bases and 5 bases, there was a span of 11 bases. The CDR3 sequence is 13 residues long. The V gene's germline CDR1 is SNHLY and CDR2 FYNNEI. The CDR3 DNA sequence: TGTGCCAGCAGCAAAGTAGGGGATCAGCCCCAGCATTTT. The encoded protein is CASSKVGDQPQHF.

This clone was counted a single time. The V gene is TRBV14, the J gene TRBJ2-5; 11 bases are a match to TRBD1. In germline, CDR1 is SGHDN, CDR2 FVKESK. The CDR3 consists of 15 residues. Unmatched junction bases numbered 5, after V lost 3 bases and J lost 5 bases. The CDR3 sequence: CASSHRDRGIETQYF. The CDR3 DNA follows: TGTGCCAGCAGCCACCGGGACAGGGGGATTGAGACCCAGTACTTC.

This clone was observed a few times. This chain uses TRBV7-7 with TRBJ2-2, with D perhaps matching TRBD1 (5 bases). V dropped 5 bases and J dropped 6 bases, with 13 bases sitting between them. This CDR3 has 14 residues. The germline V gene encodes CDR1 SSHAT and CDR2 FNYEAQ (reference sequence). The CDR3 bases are TGTGCCAGCAGCGCTACACAGGCGGCCGGGGAGCTGTTTTTT. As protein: CASSATQAAGELFF.

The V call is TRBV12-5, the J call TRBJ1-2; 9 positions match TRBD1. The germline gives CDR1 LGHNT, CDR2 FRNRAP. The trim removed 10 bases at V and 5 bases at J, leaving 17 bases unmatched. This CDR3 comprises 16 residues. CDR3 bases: TGTGCTACCAAACTCGGGACAGGGAAATTACGGTATGGCTACACCTTC. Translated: CATKLGTGKLRYGYTF.

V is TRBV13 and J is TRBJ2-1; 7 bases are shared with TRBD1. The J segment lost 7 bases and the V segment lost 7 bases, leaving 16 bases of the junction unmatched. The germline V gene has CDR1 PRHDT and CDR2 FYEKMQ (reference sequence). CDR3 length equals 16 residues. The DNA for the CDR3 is TGTGCCAGCACCGTGGTGGGGGCAGGGGGTCGGAATGAGCAGTTCTTC. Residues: CASTVVGAGGRNEQFF.

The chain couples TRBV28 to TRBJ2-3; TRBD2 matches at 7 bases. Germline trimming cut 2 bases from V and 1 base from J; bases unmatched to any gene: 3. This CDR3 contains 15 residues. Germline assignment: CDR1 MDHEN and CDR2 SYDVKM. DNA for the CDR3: TGTGCCAGCAGTTTAGGCGGGAGCGGCACAGATACGCAGTATTTT. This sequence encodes CASSLGGSGTDTQYF.

For the CDR3, the DNA is TGTGCCAGCTCACCGGGACTAGGGCGGGAGACCCAGTACTTC. Translation: CASSPGLGRETQYF. The chain uses TRBV18 and TRBJ2-5; TRBD2 matches at 8 bases. V lost 3 bases, J lost 5 bases, and 5 bases stayed unmatched. The germline CDR1 and CDR2 sequences are KGHSH and LQKENI. This CDR3 region has 14 residues. Full variable domain (missing parts from reference TRBV18 and TRBJ2-5): NAGVMQNPRHLVRRRGQEARLRCSPMKGHSHVYWYRQLPEEGLKFMVYLQKENIIDESGMPKERFSAEFPKEGPSILRIQQVVRGDSAAYFCASSPGLGRETQYFGPGTRLLVL.

The CDR3 here is CASSSPDRNEKLFF. CDR3 bases: TGTGCCAGCAGTTCCCCGGACAGGAATGAAAAACTGTTTTTT. The rearrangement joins TRBV27 to TRBJ1-4; 7 nucleotides agree with TRBD1. This CDR3 has 14 amino acids. Looked up from germline, CDR1 is MNHEY and CDR2 is SMNVEV (reference sequence). The trim removed 4 bases at V and 5 bases at J, leaving 4 bases unmatched.

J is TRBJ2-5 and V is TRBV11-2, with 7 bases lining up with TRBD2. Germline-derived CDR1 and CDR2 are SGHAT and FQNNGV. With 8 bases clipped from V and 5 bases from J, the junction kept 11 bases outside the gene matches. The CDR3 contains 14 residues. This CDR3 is CASWAGAQGETQYF. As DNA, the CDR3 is TGTGCCAGCTGGGCGGGAGCGCAAGGGGAGACCCAGTACTTC.

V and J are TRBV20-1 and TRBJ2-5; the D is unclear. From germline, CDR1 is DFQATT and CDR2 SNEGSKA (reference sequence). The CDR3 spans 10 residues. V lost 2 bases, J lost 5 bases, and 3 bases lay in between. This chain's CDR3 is CSARLETQYF. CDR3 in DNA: TGCAGTGCTAGACTCGAGACCCAGTACTTC.